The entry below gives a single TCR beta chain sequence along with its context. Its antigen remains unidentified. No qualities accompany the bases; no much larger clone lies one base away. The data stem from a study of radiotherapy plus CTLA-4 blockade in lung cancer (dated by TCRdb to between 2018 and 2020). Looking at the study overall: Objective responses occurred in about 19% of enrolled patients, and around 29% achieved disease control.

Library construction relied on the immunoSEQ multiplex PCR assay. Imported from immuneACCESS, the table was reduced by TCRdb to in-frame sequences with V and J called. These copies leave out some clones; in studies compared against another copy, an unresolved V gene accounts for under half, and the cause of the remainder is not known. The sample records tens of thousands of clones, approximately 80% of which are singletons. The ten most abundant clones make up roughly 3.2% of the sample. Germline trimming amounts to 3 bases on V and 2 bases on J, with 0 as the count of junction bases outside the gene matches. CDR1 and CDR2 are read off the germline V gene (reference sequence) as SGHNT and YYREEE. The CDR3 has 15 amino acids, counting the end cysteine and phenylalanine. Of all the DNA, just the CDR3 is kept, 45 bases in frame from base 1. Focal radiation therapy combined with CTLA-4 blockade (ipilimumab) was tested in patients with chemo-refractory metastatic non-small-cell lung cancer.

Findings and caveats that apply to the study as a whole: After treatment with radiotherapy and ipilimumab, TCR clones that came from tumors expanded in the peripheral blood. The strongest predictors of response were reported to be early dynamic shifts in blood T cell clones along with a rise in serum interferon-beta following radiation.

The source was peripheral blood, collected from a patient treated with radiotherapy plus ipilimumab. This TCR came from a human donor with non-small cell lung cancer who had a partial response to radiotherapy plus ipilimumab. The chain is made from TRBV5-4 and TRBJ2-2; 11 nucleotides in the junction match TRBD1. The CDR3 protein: CASSWTGGNTGELFF. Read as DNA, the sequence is TGTGCCAGCAGCTGGACAGGGGGCAACACCGGGGAGCTGTTTTTT. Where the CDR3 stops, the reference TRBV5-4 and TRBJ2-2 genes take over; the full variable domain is ETGVTQSPTHLIKTRGQQVTLRCSSQSGHNTVSWYQQALGQGPQFIFQYYREEENGRGNFPPRFSGLQFPNYSSELNVNALELDDSALYLCASSWTGGNTGELFFGEGSRLTVL.